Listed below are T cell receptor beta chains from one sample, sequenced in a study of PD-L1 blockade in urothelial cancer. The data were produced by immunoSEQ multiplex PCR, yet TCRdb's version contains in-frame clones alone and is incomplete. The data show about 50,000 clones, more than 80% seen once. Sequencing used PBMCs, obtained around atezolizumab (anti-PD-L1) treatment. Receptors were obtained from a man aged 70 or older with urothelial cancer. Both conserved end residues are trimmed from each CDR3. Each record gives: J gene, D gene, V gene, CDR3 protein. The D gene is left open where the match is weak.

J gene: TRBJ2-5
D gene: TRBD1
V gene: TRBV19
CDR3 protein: ASSDSQGAGETQY

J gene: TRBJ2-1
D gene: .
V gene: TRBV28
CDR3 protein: ASSLWTGVGYNEQF

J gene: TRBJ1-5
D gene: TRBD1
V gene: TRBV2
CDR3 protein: ATSGQGGQPQH

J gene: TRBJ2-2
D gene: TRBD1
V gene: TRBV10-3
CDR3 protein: AINAGGPTNTGELF

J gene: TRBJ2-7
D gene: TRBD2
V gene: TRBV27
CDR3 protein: ATSPQSGRSYEQY

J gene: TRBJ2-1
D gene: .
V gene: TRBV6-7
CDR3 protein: ASSYSSGTLSYNEQF

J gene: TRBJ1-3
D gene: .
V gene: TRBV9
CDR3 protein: ASSVTGNSGNTIY

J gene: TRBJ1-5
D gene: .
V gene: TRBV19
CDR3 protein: ASSINGGTSQPQH

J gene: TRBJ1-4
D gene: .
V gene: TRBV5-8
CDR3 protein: ASSLDGATNEKLF

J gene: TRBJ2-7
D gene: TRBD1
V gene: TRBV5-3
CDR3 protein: APSSGTVYEQY

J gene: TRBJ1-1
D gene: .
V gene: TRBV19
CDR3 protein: ASSDGTPMNTEAF

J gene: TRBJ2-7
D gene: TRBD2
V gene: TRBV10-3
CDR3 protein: AISRGTSDPYEQY

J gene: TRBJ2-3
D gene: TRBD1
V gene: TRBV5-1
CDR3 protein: ASSQDRGGDTQY

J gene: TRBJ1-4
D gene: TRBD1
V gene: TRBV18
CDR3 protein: ASSPPTGGRREKLF

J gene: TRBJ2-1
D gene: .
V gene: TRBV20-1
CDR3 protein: GARTYNEQF

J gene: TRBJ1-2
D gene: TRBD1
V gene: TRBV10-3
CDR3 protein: AISEKPRGTDYGYT

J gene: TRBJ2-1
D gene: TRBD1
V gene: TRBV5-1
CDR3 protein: ASSSRTGDNEQF

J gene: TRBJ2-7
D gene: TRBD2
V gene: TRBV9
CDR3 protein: ASSSGLGSSYEQY

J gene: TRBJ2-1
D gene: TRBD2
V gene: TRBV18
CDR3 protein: ASSPLGGSNNEQF

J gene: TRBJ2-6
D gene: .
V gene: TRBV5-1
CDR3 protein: ASSLALSGANVLT

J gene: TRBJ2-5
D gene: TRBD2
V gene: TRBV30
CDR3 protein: AVDSGGAGGETQY

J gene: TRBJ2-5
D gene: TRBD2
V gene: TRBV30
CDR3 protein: AWKASGKETQY

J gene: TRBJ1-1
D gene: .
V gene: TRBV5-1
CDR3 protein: ASSFDSLNTEAF

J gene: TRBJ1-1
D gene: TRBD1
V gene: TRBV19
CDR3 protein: ATSLDRGLAF

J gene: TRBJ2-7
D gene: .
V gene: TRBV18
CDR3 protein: ASSPTGNEQY

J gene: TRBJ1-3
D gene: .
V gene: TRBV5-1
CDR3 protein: ASSSTGFTGNTIY

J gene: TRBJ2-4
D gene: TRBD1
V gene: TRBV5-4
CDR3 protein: ASSTYRGTQWNIQY

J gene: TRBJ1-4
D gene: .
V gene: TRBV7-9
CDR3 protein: ASSLLRSATNEKLF

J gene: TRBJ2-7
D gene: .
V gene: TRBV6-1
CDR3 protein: ASSEVGRGSYEQY

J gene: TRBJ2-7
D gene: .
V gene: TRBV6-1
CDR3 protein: ASSGGRGGSYEQY